This TCR beta chain emerged from a study of cytomegalovirus exposure and HLA in healthy donors. The CDR3 length is 14 residues. The V gene end was trimmed by 4 bases and the J gene end by 7 bases; junction bases not matched to a gene: 8. Germline CDR1 LNHDA, CDR2 SQIVND (reference sequence). The PCR had 60 Vbeta and 13 Jbeta primers. Method: immunoSEQ multiplex PCR; TCRdb's copy keeps in-frame clones and lacks some. The table lists 80,000 to 95,000 clones, 70% to 80% of them singletons, with approximately 14% in the top ten. The rearrangement links TRBV19 to TRBJ1-1; 8 nucleotides line up with TRBD1. The sample was PBMCs. The source is a woman aged 40 to 50 in good health and CMV-seropositive. The CDR3, as DNA: TGTGCCAGTAGTACCGACAGGGGTATGGGTGAAGCTTTCTTT. This translates into CASSTDRGMGEAFF.